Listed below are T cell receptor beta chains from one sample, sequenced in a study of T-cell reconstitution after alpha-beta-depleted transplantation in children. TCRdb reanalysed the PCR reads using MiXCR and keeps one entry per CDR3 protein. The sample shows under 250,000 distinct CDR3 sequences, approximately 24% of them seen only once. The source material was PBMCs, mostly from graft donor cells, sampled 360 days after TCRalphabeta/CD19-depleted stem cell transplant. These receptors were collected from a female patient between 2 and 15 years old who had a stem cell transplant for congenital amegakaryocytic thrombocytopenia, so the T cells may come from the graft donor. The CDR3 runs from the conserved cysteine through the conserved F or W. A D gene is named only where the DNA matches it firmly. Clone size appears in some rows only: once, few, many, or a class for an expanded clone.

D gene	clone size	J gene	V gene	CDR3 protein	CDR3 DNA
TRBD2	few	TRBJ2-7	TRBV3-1	CASSPLASGAFHEQYF	TGTGCCAGCAGCCCTCTCGCTAGCGGGGCTTTCCACGAGCAGTACTTC
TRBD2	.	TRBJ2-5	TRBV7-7	CASSLAGLVSSETQYF	TGTGCCAGCAGCTTAGCCGGACTAGTGTCCTCAGAGACCCAGTACTTC
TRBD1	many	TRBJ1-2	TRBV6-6	CASSSDRVGGYTF	TGTGCCAGCAGCTCCGACAGGGTCGGCGGCTACACCTTC
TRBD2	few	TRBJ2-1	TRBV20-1	CSAPERERYNEQFF	TGCAGTGCTCCAGAGCGGGAGCGGTACAATGAGCAGTTCTTC
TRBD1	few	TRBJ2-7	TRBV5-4	CASSSTGVHEQYF	TGTGCCAGCAGCTCGACAGGGGTCCACGAGCAGTACTTC
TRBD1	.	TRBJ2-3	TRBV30	CAWSKGQDTNTQYF	TGTGCCTGGAGTAAGGGACAGGATACAAATACGCAGTATTTT
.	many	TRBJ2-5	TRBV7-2	CASSQRETQYF	TGTGCCAGCAGCCAAAGAGAGACCCAGTACTTC
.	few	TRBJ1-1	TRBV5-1	CASGWGPENTEAFF	TGCGCCAGCGGGTGGGGGCCTGAGAACACTGAAGCTTTCTTT
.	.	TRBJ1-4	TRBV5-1	CASSLGTDQQKLFF	TGCGCCAGCAGCTTGGGAACAGACCAGCAAAAACTGTTTTTT
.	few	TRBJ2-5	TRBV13	CASSLGPPGTQETQYF	TGTGCCAGCAGCTTAGGGCCCCCAGGGACACAAGAGACCCAGTACTTC
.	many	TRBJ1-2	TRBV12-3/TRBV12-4	CASSLVVHYANYGYTF	TGTGCCAGCAGCTTGGTAGTCCACTACGCTAACTATGGCTACACCTTC
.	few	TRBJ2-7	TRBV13	CASSTGTSWEQYF	TGTGCCAGCAGCACCGGGACCTCGTGGGAGCAGTACTTC
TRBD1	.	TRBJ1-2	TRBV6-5	CASSYQGQGTGYTF	TGTGCCAGCAGTTACCAAGGACAGGGGACTGGCTACACCTTC
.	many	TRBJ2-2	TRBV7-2	CASSLLNTGELFF	TGTGCCAGCAGCCTGCTCAACACCGGGGAGCTGTTTTTT
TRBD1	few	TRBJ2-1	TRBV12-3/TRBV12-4	CASSLSKTGVRDNEQFF	TGTGCCAGCAGTTTATCCAAAACAGGGGTTAGGGACAATGAGCAGTTCTTC
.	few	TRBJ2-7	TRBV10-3	CAISENMQLYEQYF	TGTGCCATCAGTGAAAACATGCAGCTCTACGAGCAGTACTTC
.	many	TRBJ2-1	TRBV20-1	CSADWWPYSRGTYNEQFF	TGCAGTGCTGATTGGTGGCCCTACTCGCGGGGCACCTACAATGAGCAGTTCTTC
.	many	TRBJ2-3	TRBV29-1	CSARLDTQYF	TGCAGCGCGAGATTGGATACGCAGTATTTT
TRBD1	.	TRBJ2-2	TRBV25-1	CASSEFRTGTGVRTGELFF	TGTGCCAGCAGTGAATTCAGGACGGGGACAGGGGTCCGCACCGGGGAGCTGTTTTTT
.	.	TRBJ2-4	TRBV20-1	CSAGSQGLAKNIQYF	TGCAGTGCTGGAAGTCAGGGGCTAGCCAAAAACATTCAGTACTTC
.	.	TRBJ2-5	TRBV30	CAWSVIYSNQETQYF	TGTGCCTGGAGTGTAATTTACAGTAACCAAGAGACCCAGTACTTC
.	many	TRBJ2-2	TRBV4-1	CASSQDLQGTGELFF	TGCGCCAGCAGCCAAGATCTCCAGGGCACCGGGGAGCTGTTTTTT
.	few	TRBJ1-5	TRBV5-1	CASRVGTSSNQPQHF	TGCGCCAGCAGGGTCGGAACCTCTAGCAATCAGCCCCAGCATTTT
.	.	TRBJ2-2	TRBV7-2	CASSPLILNTGELFF	TGTGCCAGCAGCCCCCTCATACTAAACACCGGGGAGCTGTTTTTT
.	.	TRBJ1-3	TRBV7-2	CATRTDGNTIYF	TGTGCTACCCGGACGGACGGAAACACCATATATTTT
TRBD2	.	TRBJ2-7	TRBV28	CASSRTSGGFYEQYF	TGTGCCAGCAGTAGGACTAGCGGGGGTTTCTACGAGCAGTACTTC
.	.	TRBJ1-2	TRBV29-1	CSVELGTTLGYTF	TGCAGCGTTGAGTTAGGAACCACCCTTGGCTACACCTTC
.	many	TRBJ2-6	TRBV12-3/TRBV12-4	CASSFSGSGANVLTF	TGTGCCAGCAGTTTTTCCGGGTCTGGGGCCAACGTCCTGACTTTC
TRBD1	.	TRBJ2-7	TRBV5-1	CASSQTGQGGRYEQYF	TGCGCCAGCAGCCAGACCGGACAGGGTGGACGATACGAGCAGTACTTC
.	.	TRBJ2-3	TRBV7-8	CASSLGTDSDTQYF	TGTGCCAGCAGCTTGGGAACAGACTCAGATACGCAGTATTTT
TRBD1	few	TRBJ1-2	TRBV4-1	CASSQGRTGIYGYTF	TGCGCCAGCAGCCAGGGCCGGACAGGGATCTATGGCTACACCTTC
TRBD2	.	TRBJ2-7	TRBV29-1	CSAAGLAGGPHSWEQYF	TGCAGCGCTGCCGGACTAGCGGGAGGGCCGCATAGTTGGGAGCAGTACTTC
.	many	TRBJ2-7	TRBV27	CASSSSGTRYEQYF	TGTGCCAGCAGCTCGTCCGGGACGAGGTACGAGCAGTACTTC
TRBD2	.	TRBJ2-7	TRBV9	CASSVEGGPYEQYF	TGTGCCAGCAGCGTGGAGGGAGGGCCCTACGAGCAGTACTTC
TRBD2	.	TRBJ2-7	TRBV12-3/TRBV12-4	CASSLERGRYEQYF	TGTGCCAGCAGTTTAGAGCGGGGGAGGTACGAGCAGTACTTC
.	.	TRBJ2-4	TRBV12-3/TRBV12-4	CASSSGLIQYF	TGTGCCAGCAGTTCAGGACTCATTCAGTACTTC
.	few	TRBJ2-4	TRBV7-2	CASSSLGHSGDIQYF	TGTGCCAGCAGCTCGTTGGGGCACTCGGGGGACATTCAGTACTTC
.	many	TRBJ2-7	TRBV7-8	CASSHPYLQQYF	TGTGCCAGCAGCCATCCTTATCTCCAGCAGTACTTC
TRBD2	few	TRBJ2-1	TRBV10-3	CAISEGSGGYNEQFF	TGTGCCATCAGTGAGGGTAGCGGGGGTTACAATGAGCAGTTCTTC
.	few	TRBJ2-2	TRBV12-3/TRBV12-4	CASTEFARGTGELFF	TGTGCCAGCACTGAGTTTGCGAGGGGGACCGGGGAGCTGTTTTTT
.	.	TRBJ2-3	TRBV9	CASSPREGAVTDTQYF	TGTGCCAGCAGCCCCCGGGAGGGGGCAGTGACAGATACGCAGTATTTT